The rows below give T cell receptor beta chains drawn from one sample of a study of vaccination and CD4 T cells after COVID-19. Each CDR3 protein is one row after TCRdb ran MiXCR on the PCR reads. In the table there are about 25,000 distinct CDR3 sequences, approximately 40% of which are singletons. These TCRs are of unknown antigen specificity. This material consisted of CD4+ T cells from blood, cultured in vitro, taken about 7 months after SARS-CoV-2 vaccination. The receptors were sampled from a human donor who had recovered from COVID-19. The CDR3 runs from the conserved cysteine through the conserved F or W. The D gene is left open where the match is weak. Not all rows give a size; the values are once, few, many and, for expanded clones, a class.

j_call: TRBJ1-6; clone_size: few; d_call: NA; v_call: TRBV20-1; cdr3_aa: CSASSFQINSPLHF; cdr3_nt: TGCAGTGCTAGCTCCTTCCAGATCAATTCACCCCTCCACTTT
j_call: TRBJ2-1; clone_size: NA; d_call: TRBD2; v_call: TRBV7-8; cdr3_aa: CASSPPRREGSNEQFF; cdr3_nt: TGTGCCAGCAGCCCCCCACGACGGGAGGGCAGCAATGAGCAGTTCTTC
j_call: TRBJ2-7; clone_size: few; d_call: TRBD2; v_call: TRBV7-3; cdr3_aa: CASSRTSGYEQYF; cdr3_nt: TGTGCCAGCAGCCGGACTAGCGGCTACGAGCAGTACTTC
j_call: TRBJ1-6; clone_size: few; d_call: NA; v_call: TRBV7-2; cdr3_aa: CASRKTPGQSPLHF; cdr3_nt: TGTGCCAGCAGGAAAACCCCCGGACAGTCACCCCTCCACTTT
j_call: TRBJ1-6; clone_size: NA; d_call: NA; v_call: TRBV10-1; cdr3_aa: CASPSGEALHF; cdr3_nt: TGCGCCAGCCCTAGTGGAGAGGCCCTCCACTTT
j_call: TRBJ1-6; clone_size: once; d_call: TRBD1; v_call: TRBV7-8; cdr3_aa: CASSAMTGRNSPLHF; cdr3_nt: TGTGCCAGCAGCGCGATGACAGGGCGTAATTCACCCCTCCACTTT
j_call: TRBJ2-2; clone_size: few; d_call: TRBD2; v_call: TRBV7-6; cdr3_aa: CASSLAAGEGTGELFF; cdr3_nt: TGTGCCAGCAGCTTAGCAGCGGGAGAGGGCACCGGGGAGCTGTTTTTT
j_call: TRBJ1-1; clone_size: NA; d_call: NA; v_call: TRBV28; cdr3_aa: CASTLLGQYSEAFF; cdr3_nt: TGTGCCAGCACCCTCCTCGGCCAGTACAGCGAAGCTTTCTTT
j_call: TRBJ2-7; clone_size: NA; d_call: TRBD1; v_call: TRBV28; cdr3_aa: CASSDGTGWSYEQYF; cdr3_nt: TGTGCCAGCAGTGACGGGACAGGGTGGTCCTACGAGCAGTACTTC
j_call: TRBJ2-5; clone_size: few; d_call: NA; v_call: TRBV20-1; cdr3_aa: CSASSGPQIGTQYF; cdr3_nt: TGCAGTGCCAGCTCCGGGCCCCAAATTGGGACCCAGTACTTC
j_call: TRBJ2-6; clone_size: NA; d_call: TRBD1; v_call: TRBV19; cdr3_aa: CASSRDRGYSSGANVLTF; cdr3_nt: TGTGCCAGTAGTAGAGACAGGGGCTACAGCTCTGGGGCCAACGTCCTGACTTTC
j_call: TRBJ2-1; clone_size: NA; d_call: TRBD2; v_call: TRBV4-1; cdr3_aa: CASSQGPGLAANEQFF; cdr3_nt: TGCGCCAGCAGCCAAGGACCCGGACTAGCGGCAAATGAGCAGTTCTTC
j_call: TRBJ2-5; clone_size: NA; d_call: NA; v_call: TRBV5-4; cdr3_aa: CASSSPSMPGRQETQYF; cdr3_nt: TGTGCCAGCAGCTCCCCGAGCATGCCAGGGCGACAAGAGACCCAGTACTTC
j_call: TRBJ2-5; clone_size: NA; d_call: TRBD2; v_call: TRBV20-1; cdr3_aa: CSARGREGLQETQYF; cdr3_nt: TGCAGTGCTAGGGGGCGGGAGGGGCTCCAAGAGACCCAGTACTTC
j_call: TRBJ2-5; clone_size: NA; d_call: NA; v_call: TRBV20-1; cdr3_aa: CSARVGERQETQYF; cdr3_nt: TGCAGTGCTAGAGTGGGAGAACGGCAAGAGACCCAGTACTTC
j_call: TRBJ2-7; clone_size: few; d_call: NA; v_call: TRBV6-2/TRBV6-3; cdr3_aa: CASSTWGEGDEQYF; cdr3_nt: TGTGCCAGCAGTACCTGGGGGGAAGGGGACGAGCAGTACTTC
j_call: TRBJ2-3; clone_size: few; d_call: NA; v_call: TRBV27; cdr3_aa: CASSLGSQYRYLTDTQYF; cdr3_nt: TGTGCCAGCAGTTTAGGCAGCCAATACCGGTACCTCACAGATACGCAGTATTTT
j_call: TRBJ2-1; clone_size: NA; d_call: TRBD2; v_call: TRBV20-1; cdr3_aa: CSATPLEIAGAFWGNEQFF; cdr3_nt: TGCAGTGCTACACCCCTCGAGATAGCGGGAGCCTTTTGGGGCAATGAGCAGTTCTTC
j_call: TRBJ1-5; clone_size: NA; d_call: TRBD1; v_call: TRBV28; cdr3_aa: CASITGGARGYQPQHF; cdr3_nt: TGTGCCAGCATCACCGGTGGCGCCAGGGGGTATCAGCCCCAGCATTTT
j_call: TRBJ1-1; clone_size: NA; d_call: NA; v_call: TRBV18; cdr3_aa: CASSPPSSGRDTEAFF; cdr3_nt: TGTGCCAGCTCACCACCAAGTTCCGGACGGGACACTGAAGCTTTCTTT
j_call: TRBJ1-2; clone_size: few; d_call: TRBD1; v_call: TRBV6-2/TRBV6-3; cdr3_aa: CASRQGGRGPGYTF; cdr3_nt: TGTGCCAGCAGACAAGGGGGCAGGGGTCCTGGCTACACCTTC
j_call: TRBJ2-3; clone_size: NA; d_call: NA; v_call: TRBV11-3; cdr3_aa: CASSGSRGRQETSTDTQYF; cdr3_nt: TGTGCCAGCAGCGGATCTAGGGGTCGTCAAGAGACTAGCACAGATACGCAGTATTTT
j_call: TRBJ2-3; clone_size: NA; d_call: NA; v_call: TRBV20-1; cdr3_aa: CSASSTSRADAQYF; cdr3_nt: TGCAGTGCCTCCTCCACTAGTAGGGCAGATGCGCAGTATTTT
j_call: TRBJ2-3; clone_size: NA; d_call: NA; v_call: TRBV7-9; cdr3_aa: CASRNDRISTDTQYF; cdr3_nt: TGTGCCAGCAGAAATGACAGGATTTCCACAGATACGCAGTATTTT
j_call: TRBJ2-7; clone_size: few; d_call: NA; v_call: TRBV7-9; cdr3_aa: CASSLAGNSYEQYF; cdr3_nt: TGTGCCAGCAGCTTAGCAGGGAACTCCTACGAGCAGTACTTC
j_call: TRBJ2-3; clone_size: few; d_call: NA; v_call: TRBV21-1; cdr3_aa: CASSTQDRPTPFTDTQYF; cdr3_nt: TGTGCCAGCAGCACCCAGGACAGGCCGACCCCATTCACAGATACGCAGTATTTT
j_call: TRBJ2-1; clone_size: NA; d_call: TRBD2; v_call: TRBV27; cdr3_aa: CASSLTGLVLNEQLF; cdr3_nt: TGTGCCAGCAGTTTAACGGGACTAGTTTTGAATGAGCAGCTCTTC
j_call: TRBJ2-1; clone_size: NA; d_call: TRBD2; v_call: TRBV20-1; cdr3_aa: CSAARTSGINEQFF; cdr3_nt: TGCAGTGCCGCCAGGACTAGCGGGATCAATGAGCAGTTCTTC
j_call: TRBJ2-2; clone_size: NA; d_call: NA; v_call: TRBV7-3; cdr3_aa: CASSATNTGELFF; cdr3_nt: TGTGCCAGCAGCGCGACGAACACCGGGGAGCTGTTTTTT
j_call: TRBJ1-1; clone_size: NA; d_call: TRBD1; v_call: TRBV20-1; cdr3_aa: CSARVQGRNTEAFF; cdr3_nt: TGCAGTGCTAGAGTACAGGGGAGGAACACTGAAGCTTTCTTT
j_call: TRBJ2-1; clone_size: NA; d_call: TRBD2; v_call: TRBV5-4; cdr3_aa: CASSLRLAGNREQFF; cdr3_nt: TGTGCCAGCAGCTTGCGGCTAGCGGGAAATCGCGAGCAGTTCTTC
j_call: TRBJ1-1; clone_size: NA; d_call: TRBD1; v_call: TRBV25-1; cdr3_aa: CASSARTGTEAFF; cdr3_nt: TGTGCCAGCAGTGCCAGGACAGGGACTGAAGCTTTCTTT
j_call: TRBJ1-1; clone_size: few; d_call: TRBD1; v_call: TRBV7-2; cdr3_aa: CASSTRDRANTEAFF; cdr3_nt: TGTGCCAGCAGTACCCGGGACAGGGCGAACACTGAAGCTTTCTTT
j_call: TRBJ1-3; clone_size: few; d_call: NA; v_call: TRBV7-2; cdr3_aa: CASSFRGNTIYF; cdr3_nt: TGTGCCAGCAGCTTTCGGGGAAACACCATATATTTT
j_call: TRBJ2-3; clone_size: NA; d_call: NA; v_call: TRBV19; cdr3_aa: CASSTLGTEGTDTQYF; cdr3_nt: TGTGCCAGTAGTACTCTAGGGACGGAGGGCACAGATACGCAGTATTTT
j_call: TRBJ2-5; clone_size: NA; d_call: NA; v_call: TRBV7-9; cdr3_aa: CASSLSQGIRGTQYF; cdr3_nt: TGTGCCAGCAGCTTATCCCAGGGAATAAGAGGGACCCAGTACTTC